The entry that follows covers one TCR beta chain sequence. This entry comes from a study of blood T cell repertoires in COVID-19. Overall study: The samples span acute and convalescent COVID-19 from the United States, Italy and Spain. Nucleic acid was either cDNA or gDNA, and it came from T cells, B-cell-depleted T cells, or PBMCs.

As handled by the study authors: Amplifying reference gene primers gave estimates of nucleated cell counts. Method: immunoSEQ multiplex PCR; TCRdb's copy keeps in-frame clones and lacks some. V, J and clone size derive from that table, while D and trimming were established from the DNA sequence. This sample has some 250,000 clones, with roughly 90% found just once. V lost 5 bases to trimming and J lost 5 bases, with 12 bases between them. In germline, CDR1 is LNHDA, CDR2 SQIVND (reference sequence). The CDR3 runs to 13 residues. Material: peripheral blood. The rearrangement joins TRBV19 to TRBJ2-5; the D gene is possibly TRBD1 (6 bases). The source is a woman aged 30 to 39 with acute or convalescent COVID-19. Here the CDR3 reads CASSCTGCETQYF. The CDR3, as DNA: TGTGCCAGTAGTTGCACAGGGTGCGAGACCCAGTACTTC.